The clone carrying this T cell receptor beta chain was observed a single time. Antigen unknown. Its ends do not fully match the called genes, so a read error is possible. This sample is part of a study of cytomegalovirus exposure and HLA in healthy donors. Study-wide results and caveats: What a later analysis reportedly showed was that an Asian-associated ancestry cluster had fewer N-insertions than the roughly 700-donor mean. The authors listed some 150 TCR beta chains as cytomegalovirus-associated. In a later analysis, V- and J-gene trimming of beta chains associated with a DCLRE1C missense variant, replicated independently. Previously analyzed data showed that most TCR beta V segments were productive at a frequency of about 87% or about 30%.

PCR involved 60 Vbeta and 13 Jbeta primers. The assay was immunoSEQ multiplex PCR, and TCRdb's table has in-frame clones only and misses some. The sample lists about 210,000 clones, roughly 79% seen once, with 1.5% to 2% in the top ten. From germline, CDR1 is SEHNR and CDR2 FQNEAQ (reference sequence). The CDR3 contains 15 residues. This chain connects TRBV7-9 to TRBJ1-2, with a possible D match to TRBD1 (6 bases). Sequenced sample: PBMCs. The receptor was isolated from a male donor in good health and CMV-seronegative. The CDR3 region is CSSSLGTSANYGYTF. The DNA for the CDR3 is TGTTCCAGCAGCTTAGGGACATCAGCTAACTATGGCTACACCTTC.